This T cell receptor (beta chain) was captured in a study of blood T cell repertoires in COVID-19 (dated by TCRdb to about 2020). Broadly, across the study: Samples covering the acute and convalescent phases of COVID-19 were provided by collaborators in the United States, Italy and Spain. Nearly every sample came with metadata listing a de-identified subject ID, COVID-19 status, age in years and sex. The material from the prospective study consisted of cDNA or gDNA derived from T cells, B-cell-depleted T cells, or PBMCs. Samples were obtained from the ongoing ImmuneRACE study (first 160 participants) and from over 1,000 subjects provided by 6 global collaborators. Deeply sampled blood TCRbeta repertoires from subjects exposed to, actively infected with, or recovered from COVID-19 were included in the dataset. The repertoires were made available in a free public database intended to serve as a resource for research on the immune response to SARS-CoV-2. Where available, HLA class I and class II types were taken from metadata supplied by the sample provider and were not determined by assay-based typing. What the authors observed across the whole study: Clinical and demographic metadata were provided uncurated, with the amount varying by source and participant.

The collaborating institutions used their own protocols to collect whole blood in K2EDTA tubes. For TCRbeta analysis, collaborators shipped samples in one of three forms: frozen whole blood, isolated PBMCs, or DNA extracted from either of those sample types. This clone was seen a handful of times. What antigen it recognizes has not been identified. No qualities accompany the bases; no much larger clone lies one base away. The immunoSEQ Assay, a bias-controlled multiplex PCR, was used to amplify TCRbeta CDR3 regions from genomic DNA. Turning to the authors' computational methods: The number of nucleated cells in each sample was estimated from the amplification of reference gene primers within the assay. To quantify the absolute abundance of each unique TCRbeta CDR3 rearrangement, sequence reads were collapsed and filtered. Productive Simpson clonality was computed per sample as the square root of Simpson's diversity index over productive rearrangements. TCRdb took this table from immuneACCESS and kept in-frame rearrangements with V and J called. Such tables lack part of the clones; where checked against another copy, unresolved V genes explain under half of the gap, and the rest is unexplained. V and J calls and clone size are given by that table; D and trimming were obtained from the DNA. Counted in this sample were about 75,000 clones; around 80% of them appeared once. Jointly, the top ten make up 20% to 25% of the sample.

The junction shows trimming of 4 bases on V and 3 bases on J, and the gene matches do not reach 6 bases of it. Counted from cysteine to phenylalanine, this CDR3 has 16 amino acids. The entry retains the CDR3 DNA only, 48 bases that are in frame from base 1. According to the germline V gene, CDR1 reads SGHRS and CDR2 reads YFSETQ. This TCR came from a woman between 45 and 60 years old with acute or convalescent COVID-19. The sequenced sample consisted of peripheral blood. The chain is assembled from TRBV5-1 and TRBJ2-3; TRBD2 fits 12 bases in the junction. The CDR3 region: CASSPYGLAGTDTQYF. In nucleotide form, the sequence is TGCGCCAGCAGCCCATACGGACTAGCGGGAACAGATACGCAGTATTTT.